Listed below are T cell receptor beta chains from one sample, sequenced in a study of cytomegalovirus exposure and HLA in healthy donors. Profiling relied on immunoSEQ multiplex PCR, and the TCRdb table lists in-frame clones only, not all of them. The sample shows approximately 110,000 clones, 82% of them seen only once. The sequenced sample consisted of PBMCs. The receptor set was obtained from a man aged 25 to 40 in good health and CMV-seropositive. The CDR3 runs from the conserved cysteine through the conserved F or W. A D gene is named only where the DNA matches it firmly. Part of the rows lack a size; the others show once, few, many or a class for expanded clones.

d_gene	v_gene	abundance	j_gene	CDR3aa	CDR3nt
-	TRBV7-8	-	TRBJ2-7	CASSLRGALEQYF	TGTGCCAGCAGCTTACGGGGGGCCCTCGAGCAGTACTTC
TRBD1	TRBV7-2	-	TRBJ2-7	CASSLNRGYEQYF	TGTGCCAGCAGCTTAAACAGGGGGTACGAGCAGTACTTC
TRBD1	TRBV4-1	-	TRBJ1-4	CASSQALGQGEKLFF	TGCGCCAGCAGCCAAGCCCTAGGACAGGGGGAAAAACTGTTTTTT
TRBD1	TRBV6-1	-	TRBJ2-5	CASSERGTEKAQETQYF	TGTGCCAGCAGTGAAAGAGGGACAGAAAAAGCCCAAGAGACCCAGTACTTC
-	TRBV5-5	-	TRBJ2-2	CASSLLVGNTGELFF	TGTGCCAGCAGCTTACTAGTGGGAAACACCGGGGAGCTGTTTTTT
-	TRBV30	-	TRBJ1-1	CAWSMGRANTEAFF	TGTGCCTGGAGTATGGGCAGGGCGAACACTGAAGCTTTCTTT
TRBD2	TRBV5-1	-	TRBJ2-1	CASSLRGGTYNEQFF	TGCGCCAGCAGCTTGCGGGGGGGCACCTACAATGAGCAGTTCTTC
-	TRBV7-8	-	TRBJ2-5	CASTAARRSLDETQYF	TGTGCCAGCACCGCAGCTAGGAGGTCTTTGGACGAGACCCAGTACTTC
-	TRBV6-5	-	TRBJ1-1	CASSYSTNQMNTEAFF	TGTGCCAGCAGTTACTCAACGAACCAGATGAACACTGAAGCTTTCTTT
-	TRBV5-1	-	TRBJ2-7	CASSLLPQTTGSEQYF	TGCGCCAGCAGCTTGCTTCCCCAGACGACCGGGTCCGAGCAGTACTTC
TRBD1	TRBV6-1	-	TRBJ1-2	CASSEAGQENYGYTF	TGTGCCAGCAGTGAAGCTGGACAGGAGAACTATGGCTACACCTTC
-	TRBV6-5	-	TRBJ2-5	CASSYSGGDETQYF	TGTGCCAGCAGTTACTCTGGCGGGGATGAGACCCAGTACTTC
-	TRBV18	-	TRBJ2-2	CASSPLPQGHRLVTTGELFF	TGTGCCAGCTCACCACTCCCCCAGGGCCATCGACTAGTGACCACCGGGGAGCTGTTTTTT
-	TRBV13	-	TRBJ1-2	CASSLTPGANYGYTF	TGTGCCAGCAGCCTGACCCCAGGGGCTAACTATGGCTACACCTTC
-	TRBV5-3	-	TRBJ2-5	CARSTVQTQETQYF	TGTGCCAGAAGTACAGTGCAGACCCAAGAGACCCAGTACTTC
TRBD1	TRBV7-6	few	TRBJ1-6	CASSMGQGNSPLHF	TGTGCCAGCAGTATGGGACAGGGGAATTCACCCCTCCACTTT
-	TRBV11-2	-	TRBJ1-3	CASSLVGGDSGNTIYF	TGTGCCAGCAGCTTAGTGGGAGGGGACTCTGGAAACACCATATATTTT
-	TRBV27	-	TRBJ1-2	CASSFGGPLADGYTF	TGTGCCAGCAGTTTCGGCGGACCCCTAGCGGATGGCTACACCTTC
-	TRBV5-7	-	TRBJ2-5	CASSLARGERGGETQYF	TGTGCCAGCAGCTTGGCGAGGGGCGAGAGGGGGGGGGAGACCCAGTACTTC
-	TRBV15	-	TRBJ1-6	CATSGSSYNSPLHF	TGTGCCACCAGTGGGAGCTCCTATAATTCACCCCTCCACTTT
TRBD2	TRBV11-2	-	TRBJ2-3	CASSIAIAGVGTQYF	TGTGCCAGCAGCATAGCGATTGCGGGGGTCGGTACGCAGTATTTT
-	TRBV6-1	-	TRBJ1-5	CASPRTGSSNQPQHF	TGTGCCAGCCCCAGAACAGGGTCTAGCAATCAGCCCCAGCATTTT
-	TRBV11-1	-	TRBJ1-2	CASSFSSYGYTF	TGTGCCAGCAGCTTCTCGTCCTATGGCTACACCTTC
TRBD1	TRBV19	-	TRBJ2-5	CASSLRGQGETQYF	TGTGCCAGTAGCCTCAGGGGACAGGGAGAGACCCAGTACTTC
-	TRBV11-2	-	TRBJ1-2	CASSLETRRQGYTF	TGTGCCAGCAGCTTAGAAACCCGGCGGCAGGGCTACACCTTC
TRBD1	TRBV25-1	-	TRBJ1-2	CASRTTGGTGYTF	TGTGCCAGCAGGACTACAGGGGGCACTGGCTACACCTTC
TRBD1	TRBV9	few	TRBJ2-7	CASSVSPTAGGAQYF	TGTGCCAGCAGCGTATCCCCCACCGCAGGGGGCGCCCAGTACTTC
TRBD1	TRBV5-1	-	TRBJ1-2	CASSPQGQGYYGYTF	TGCGCCAGCAGCCCGCAGGGACAGGGCTACTATGGCTACACCTTC
-	TRBV29-1	-	TRBJ1-1	CSARQMNTEAFF	TGCAGCGCACGACAAATGAACACTGAAGCTTTCTTT
TRBD1	TRBV9	-	TRBJ2-5	CASSVPGQGPETQYF	TGTGCCAGCAGCGTTCCGGGACAGGGTCCAGAGACCCAGTACTTC
TRBD1	TRBV5-6	-	TRBJ1-2	CASSFGTGRPMGAGYTF	TGTGCCAGCAGCTTCGGGACAGGGAGACCCATGGGGGCTGGCTACACCTTC
TRBD1	TRBV5-1	-	TRBJ2-5	CASSLALDRGSETQYF	TGCGCCAGCAGCTTGGCTCTGGACAGGGGGTCAGAGACCCAGTACTTC
-	TRBV5-1	-	TRBJ2-3	CASSLNRASSRSTDTQYF	TGCGCCAGCAGCTTGAACAGGGCCTCAAGTCGTAGCACAGATACGCAGTATTTT
-	TRBV27	-	TRBJ2-2	CASSPVLSNTGELFF	TGTGCCAGCAGCCCAGTGCTCTCGAACACCGGGGAGCTGTTTTTT
-	TRBV19	-	TRBJ1-2	CASSDLGLDYGYTF	TGTGCCAGTAGTGACCTGGGCCTGGACTATGGCTACACCTTC
TRBD1	TRBV7-9	-	TRBJ2-5	CASSLGDRGRRETQYF	TGTGCCAGCAGCTTAGGGGACAGGGGGCGACGCGAGACCCAGTACTTC
TRBD1	TRBV9	-	TRBJ2-7	CASSATGVDEQYF	TGTGCCAGCAGCGCCACAGGGGTTGACGAGCAGTACTTC
-	TRBV28	-	TRBJ1-3	CASSLGTRAGNTIYF	TGTGCCAGCAGTTTAGGGACAAGGGCTGGAAACACCATATATTTT
-	TRBV5-4	-	TRBJ2-1	CASTPSGGGQGGEQFF	TGTGCCAGCACCCCCTCGGGGGGCGGCCAAGGGGGTGAGCAGTTCTTC
TRBD2	TRBV19	-	TRBJ2-5	CASSRGLAGGETQYF	TGTGCCAGTAGTAGGGGACTAGCGGGGGGAGAGACCCAGTACTTC
TRBD1	TRBV2	-	TRBJ2-2	CASSYPQDRVDTGELFF	TGTGCCAGCAGCTATCCCCAGGACAGGGTAGACACCGGGGAGCTGTTTTTT